This is a list of T cell receptor beta chains from one sample in a study of T cells in localized non-small cell lung cancer. TCRdb's copy holds only in-frame clones and misses some; the assay was immunoSEQ multiplex PCR. The sample holds around 140,000 clones, more than 80% seen once. The specimen comprised peripheral blood, sampled before any cancer treatment. The receptor source for this set is a female donor over 55 with stage I lung adenocarcinoma. Each CDR3 is given with its conserved first and last residue. A D gene is named only where the DNA matches it firmly.

j_call	d_call	v_call	cdr3_aa	cdr3_nt
TRBJ2-7	NA	TRBV5-5	CASIQGLPSSYEQYF	TGTGCCAGCATCCAGGGACTGCCGTCTTCCTACGAGCAGTACTTC
TRBJ1-2	TRBD1	TRBV18	CASSQEVTGGRDGYTF	TGTGCCAGCTCACAAGAAGTGACAGGGGGAAGGGATGGCTACACCTTC
TRBJ2-2	NA	TRBV9	CASSPNGGEVTGELFF	TGTGCCAGCAGCCCCAACGGTGGGGAGGTAACCGGGGAGCTGTTTTTT
TRBJ2-5	TRBD2	TRBV29-1	CSVASGQETQYF	TGCAGCGTTGCTAGCGGCCAAGAGACCCAGTACTTC
TRBJ2-3	NA	TRBV29-1	CSVLVQSTDTQYF	TGCAGCGTTTTGGTACAGAGCACAGATACGCAGTATTTT
TRBJ1-1	TRBD1	TRBV7-9	CASSLGGQGSSEAFF	TGTGCCAGCAGCTTGGGAGGACAGGGCTCTAGTGAAGCTTTCTTT
TRBJ2-1	TRBD2	TRBV28	CASSGLLSGSRNEQFF	TGTGCCAGCAGCGGATTACTTAGCGGGAGTCGCAATGAGCAGTTCTTC
TRBJ2-7	TRBD1	TRBV28	CASSENRGIYEQYF	TGTGCCAGCAGTGAGAACAGGGGCATCTACGAGCAGTACTTC
TRBJ1-2	NA	TRBV30	CAWSPDNYGYTF	TGTGCCTGGAGTCCGGATAACTATGGCTACACCTTC
TRBJ2-1	NA	TRBV28	CASGTPNRGEQFF	TGTGCCAGCGGGACTCCCAATCGGGGTGAGCAGTTCTTC